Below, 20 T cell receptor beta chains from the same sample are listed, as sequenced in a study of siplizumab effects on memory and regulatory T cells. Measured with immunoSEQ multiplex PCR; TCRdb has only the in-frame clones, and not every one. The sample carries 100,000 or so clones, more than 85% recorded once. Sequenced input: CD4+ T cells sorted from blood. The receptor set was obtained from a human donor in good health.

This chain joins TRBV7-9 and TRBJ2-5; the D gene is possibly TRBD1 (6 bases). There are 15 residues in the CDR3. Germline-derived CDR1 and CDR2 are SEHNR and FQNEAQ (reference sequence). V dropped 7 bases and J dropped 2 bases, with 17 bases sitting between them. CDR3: CASTTGRGVQETQYF. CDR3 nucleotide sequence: TGTGCCAGCACGACCGGCAGGGGCGTTCAAGAGACCCAGTACTTC.

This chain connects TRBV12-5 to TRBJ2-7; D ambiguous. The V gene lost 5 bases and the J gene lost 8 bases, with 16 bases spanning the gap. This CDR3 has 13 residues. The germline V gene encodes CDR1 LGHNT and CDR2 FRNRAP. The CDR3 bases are TGTGCTAGTGGTCCGGAACCTTTAGGGAAGCAGTACTTC. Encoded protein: CASGPEPLGKQYF.

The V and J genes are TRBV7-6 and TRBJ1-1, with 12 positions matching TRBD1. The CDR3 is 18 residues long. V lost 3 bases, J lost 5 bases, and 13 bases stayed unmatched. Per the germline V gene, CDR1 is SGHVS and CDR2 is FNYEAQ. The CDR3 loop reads CASSFIVPGQGANTEAFF. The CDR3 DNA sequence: TGTGCCAGCAGCTTCATTGTCCCGGGACAGGGGGCGAATACTGAAGCTTTCTTT.

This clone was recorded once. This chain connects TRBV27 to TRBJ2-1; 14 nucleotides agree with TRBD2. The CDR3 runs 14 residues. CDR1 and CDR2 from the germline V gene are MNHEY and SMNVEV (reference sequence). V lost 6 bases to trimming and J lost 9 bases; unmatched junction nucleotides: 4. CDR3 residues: CASSPGLAGVEQFF. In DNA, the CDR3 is TGTGCCAGCAGCCCGGGACTAGCGGGAGTTGAGCAGTTCTTC.

CDR3 residues: CATRDGQNSYEQYF. DNA of the CDR3: TGTGCCACCCGGGACGGACAAAACTCCTACGAGCAGTACTTC. The chain links TRBV6-6 to TRBJ2-7, with D perhaps being TRBD1 or TRBD2 (5 bases each). CDR3 size: 14 residues. Germline assignment: CDR1 MNHNY and CDR2 SVGAGI (reference sequence). Trimming removed 10 bases from V and 0 bases from J, with 16 bases in between.

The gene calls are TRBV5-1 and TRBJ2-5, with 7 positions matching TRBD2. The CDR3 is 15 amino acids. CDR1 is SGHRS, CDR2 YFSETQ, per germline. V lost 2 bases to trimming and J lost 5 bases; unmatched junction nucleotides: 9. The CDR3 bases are TGCGCCAGCAGCTTTGGGGCGGGGGACGGGGAGACCCAGTACTTC. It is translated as CASSFGAGDGETQYF.

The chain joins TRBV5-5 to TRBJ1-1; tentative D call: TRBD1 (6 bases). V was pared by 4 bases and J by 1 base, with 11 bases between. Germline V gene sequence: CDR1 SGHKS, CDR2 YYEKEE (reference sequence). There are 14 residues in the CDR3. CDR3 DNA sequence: TGTGCCAGCAGCCTCAGGGGAGCGAACACTGAAGCTTTCTTT. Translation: CASSLRGANTEAFF.

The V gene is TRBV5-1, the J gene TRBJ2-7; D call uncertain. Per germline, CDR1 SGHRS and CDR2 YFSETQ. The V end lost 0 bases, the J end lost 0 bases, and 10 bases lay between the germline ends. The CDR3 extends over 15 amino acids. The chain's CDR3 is CASSLDPGYSYEQYF. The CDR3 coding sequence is TGCGCCAGCAGCTTGGACCCAGGTTACTCCTACGAGCAGTACTTC.

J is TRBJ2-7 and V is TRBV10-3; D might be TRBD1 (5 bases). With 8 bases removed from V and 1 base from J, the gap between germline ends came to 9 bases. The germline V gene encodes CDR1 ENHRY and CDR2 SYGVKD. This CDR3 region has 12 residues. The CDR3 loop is CAIGARSYEQYF. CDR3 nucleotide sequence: TGTGCCATCGGGGCCAGATCCTACGAGCAGTACTTC.

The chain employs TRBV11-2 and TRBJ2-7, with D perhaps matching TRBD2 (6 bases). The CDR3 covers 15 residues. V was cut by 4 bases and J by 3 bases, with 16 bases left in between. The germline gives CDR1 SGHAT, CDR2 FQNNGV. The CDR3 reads CASSSLRDGGYEQYF. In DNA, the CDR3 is TGTGCCAGCAGCTCCTTGCGGGACGGAGGCTACGAGCAGTACTTC.

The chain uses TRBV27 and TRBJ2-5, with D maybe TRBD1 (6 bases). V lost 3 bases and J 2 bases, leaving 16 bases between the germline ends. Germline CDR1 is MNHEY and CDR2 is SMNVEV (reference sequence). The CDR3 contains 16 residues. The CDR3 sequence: CASSFSRGQRQETQYF. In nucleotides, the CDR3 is TGTGCCAGCAGTTTTAGTCGAGGACAGAGACAAGAGACCCAGTACTTC.

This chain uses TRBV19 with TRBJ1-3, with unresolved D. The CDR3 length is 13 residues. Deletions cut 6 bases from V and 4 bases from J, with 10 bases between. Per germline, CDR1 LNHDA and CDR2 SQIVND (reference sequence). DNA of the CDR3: TGTGCCAGTAGCCCGCTGGGCGGAAACACCATATATTTT. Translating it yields CASSPLGGNTIYF.

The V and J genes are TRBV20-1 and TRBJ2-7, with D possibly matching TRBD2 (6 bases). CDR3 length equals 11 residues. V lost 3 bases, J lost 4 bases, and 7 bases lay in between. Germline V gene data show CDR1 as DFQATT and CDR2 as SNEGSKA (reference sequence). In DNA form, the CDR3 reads TGCAGTGCTAGGAGCGGGTACGAGCAGTACTTC. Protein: CSARSGYEQYF.

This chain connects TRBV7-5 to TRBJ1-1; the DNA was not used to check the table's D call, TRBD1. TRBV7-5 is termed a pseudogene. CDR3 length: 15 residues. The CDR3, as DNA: TGTGCCAGAAGCTATCCATCAGGGCGCCAAACTGAAGCTTTCTTT. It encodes CARSYPSGRQTEAFF.

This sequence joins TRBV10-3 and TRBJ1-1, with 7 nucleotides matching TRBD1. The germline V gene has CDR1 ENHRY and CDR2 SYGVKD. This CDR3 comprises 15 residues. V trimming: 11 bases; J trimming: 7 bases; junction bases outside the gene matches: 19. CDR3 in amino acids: CAVTPGTEDGGEAFF. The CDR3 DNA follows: TGTGCCGTAACGCCCGGGACAGAGGATGGTGGTGAAGCTTTCTTT.

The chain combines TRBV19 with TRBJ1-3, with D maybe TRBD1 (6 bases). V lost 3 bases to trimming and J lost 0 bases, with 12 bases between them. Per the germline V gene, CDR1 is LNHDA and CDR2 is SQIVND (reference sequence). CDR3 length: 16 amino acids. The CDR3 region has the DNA TGTGCCAGTAGTATCGAACAGGGCCACTCTGGAAACACCATATATTTT. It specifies CASSIEQGHSGNTIYF.

CDR3 sequence: CASSPLGSIPGQGVGEKLFF. CDR3 bases: TGTGCCAGTAGCCCCCTGGGGTCGATCCCCGGACAGGGGGTCGGGGAAAAACTGTTTTTT. The chain is built from TRBV19 and TRBJ1-4; 10 bases align to TRBD1. The J segment lost 8 bases and the V segment lost 6 bases, leaving 24 bases of the junction unmatched. This CDR3 is 20 amino acids long. The germline gives CDR1 LNHDA, CDR2 SQIVND (reference sequence).

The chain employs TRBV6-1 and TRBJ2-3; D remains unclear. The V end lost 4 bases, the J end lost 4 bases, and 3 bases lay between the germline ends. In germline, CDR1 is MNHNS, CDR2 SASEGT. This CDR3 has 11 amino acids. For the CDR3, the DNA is TGTGCCAGCAGTGTCTCAGATACGCAGTATTTT. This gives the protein CASSVSDTQYF.

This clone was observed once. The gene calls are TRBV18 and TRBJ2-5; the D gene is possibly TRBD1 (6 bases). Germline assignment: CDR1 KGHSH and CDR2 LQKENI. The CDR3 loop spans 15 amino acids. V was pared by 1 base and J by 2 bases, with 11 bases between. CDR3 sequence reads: CASSPLSQGQETQYF. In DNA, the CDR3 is TGTGCCAGCTCACCACTGTCGCAGGGGCAAGAGACCCAGTACTTC.

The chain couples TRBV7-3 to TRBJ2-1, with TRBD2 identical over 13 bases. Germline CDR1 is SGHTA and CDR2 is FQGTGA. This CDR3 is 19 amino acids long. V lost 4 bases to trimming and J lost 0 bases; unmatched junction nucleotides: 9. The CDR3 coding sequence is TGTGCCAGCAGCTCGGGACTAGCGGGGACGCCTGGCTCCTACAATGAGCAGTTCTTC. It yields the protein CASSSGLAGTPGSYNEQFF.